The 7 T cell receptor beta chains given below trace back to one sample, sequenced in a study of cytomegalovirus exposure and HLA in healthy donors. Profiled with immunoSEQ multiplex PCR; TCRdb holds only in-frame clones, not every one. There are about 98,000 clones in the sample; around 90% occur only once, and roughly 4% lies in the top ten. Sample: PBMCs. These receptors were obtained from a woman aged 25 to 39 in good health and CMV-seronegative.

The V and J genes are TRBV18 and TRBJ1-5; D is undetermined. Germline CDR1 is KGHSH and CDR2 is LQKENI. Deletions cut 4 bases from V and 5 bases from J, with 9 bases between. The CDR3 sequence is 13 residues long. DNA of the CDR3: TGTGCCAGCTCACTAGGGCGGGATCAGCCCCAGCATTTT. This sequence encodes CASSLGRDQPQHF.

This CDR3 is CASSVARTGANVLTF. DNA for the CDR3: TGTGCCAGCAGTGTCGCTAGGACTGGGGCCAACGTCCTGACTTTC. The chain has TRBV2 and TRBJ2-6, with unresolved D. V was cut by 4 bases and J by 2 bases, with 9 bases left in between. The CDR3 sequence is 15 residues long. CDR1 is SNHLY, CDR2 FYNNEI, per germline.

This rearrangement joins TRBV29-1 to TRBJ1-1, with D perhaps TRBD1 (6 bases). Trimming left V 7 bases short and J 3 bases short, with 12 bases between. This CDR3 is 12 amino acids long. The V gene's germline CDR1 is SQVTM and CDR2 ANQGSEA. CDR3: CSGQQGHTEAFF. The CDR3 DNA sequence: TGCAGCGGTCAACAGGGCCACACTGAAGCTTTCTTT. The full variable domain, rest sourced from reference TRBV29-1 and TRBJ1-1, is SAVISQKPSRDICQRGTSLTIQCQVDSQVTMMFWYRQQPGQSLTLIATANQGSEATYESGFVIDKFPISRPNLTFSTLTVSNMSPEDSSIYLCSGQQGHTEAFFGQGTRLTVV.

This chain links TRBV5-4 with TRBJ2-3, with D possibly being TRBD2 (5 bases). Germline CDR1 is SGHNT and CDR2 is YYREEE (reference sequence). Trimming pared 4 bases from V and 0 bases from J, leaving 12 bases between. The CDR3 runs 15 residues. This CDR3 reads CASSPRTPSTDTQYF. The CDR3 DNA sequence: TGTGCCAGCAGCCCGCGGACTCCGAGCACAGATACGCAGTATTTT.

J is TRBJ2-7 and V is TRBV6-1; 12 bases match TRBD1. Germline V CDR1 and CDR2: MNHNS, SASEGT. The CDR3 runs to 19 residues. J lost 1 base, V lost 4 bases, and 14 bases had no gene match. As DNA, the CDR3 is TGTGCCAGCAGTGGGATAATGTGGGACAGGGGGCTTTTTTCCTACGAGCAGTACTTC. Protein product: CASSGIMWDRGLFSYEQYF.

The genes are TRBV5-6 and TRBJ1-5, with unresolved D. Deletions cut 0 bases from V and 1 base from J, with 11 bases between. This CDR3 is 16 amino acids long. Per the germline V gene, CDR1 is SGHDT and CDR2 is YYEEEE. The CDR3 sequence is CASSLALGSSNQPQHF. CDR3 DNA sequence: TGTGCCAGCAGCTTGGCATTGGGTAGCAGCAATCAGCCCCAGCATTTT.

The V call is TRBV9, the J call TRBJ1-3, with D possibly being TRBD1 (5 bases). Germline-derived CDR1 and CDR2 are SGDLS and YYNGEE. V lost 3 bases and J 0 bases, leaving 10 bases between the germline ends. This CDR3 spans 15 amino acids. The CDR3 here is CASSGQGLSGNTIYF. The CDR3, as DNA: TGTGCCAGCAGCGGTCAGGGACTCTCTGGAAACACCATATATTTT.